This T cell receptor (beta chain) comes out of a study of blood T cell repertoires in COVID-19. The wider study: Italy, Spain and the United States were the sources of the convalescent and acute COVID-19 samples. T cells, B-cell-depleted T cells, or PBMCs provided the cDNA or gDNA that served as material.

Authors' processing steps: Amplification with reference gene primers provided the estimates of nucleated cell counts. Assay: immunoSEQ multiplex PCR; the TCRdb copy retains only in-frame clones and omits some. V, J and clone size are taken as reported in that table, and D and trimming were inferred from the DNA itself. The repertoire consists of more than 200,000 clones, with around 90% occurring once and the leading ten covering 3%. This CDR3 comprises 17 residues. Losses at the gene ends were 2 bases for V and 5 bases for J; bases not matched to a gene: 12. Germline CDR1 and CDR2: MNHNS and SASEGT.

Sequenced: peripheral blood. The sequence was collected from a man younger than 30 with active or convalescent COVID-19. The rearrangement uses TRBV6-1 and TRBJ1-5, with 7 bases matching TRBD1. In DNA form, the CDR3 reads TGTGCCAGCAGTGAACTCAGGGGGTTAGTCCGGGATCAGCCCCAGCATTTT. Its translation: CASSELRGLVRDQPQHF.